These 19 T cell receptor beta chains originate from one sample sequenced in a study of blood T cell repertoires in COVID-19. Measured with immunoSEQ multiplex PCR; TCRdb has only the in-frame clones, and not every one. The sample lists about 110,000 clones; just over 85% were seen once. The source material was peripheral blood. These receptors were obtained from a human donor in a cohort sampled during active COVID-19.

This chain connects TRBV19 to TRBJ1-2, with D hard to call. Germline V gene lookup returns CDR1 LNHDA and CDR2 SQIVND (reference sequence). The CDR3 length is 11 residues. V was shortened by 7 bases and J by 2 bases, with 5 bases between the two germline ends. The CDR3 DNA is TGTGCCAGTACCCCGAACTATGGCTACACCTTC. Translated: CASTPNYGYTF. Using reference TRBV19 and TRBJ1-2 for the parts outside the CDR3, the full variable domain is DGGITQSPKYLFRKEGQNVTLSCEQNLNHDAMYWYRQDPGQGLRLIYYSQIVNDFQKGDIAEGYSVSREKKESFPLTVTSAQKNPTAFYLCASTPNYGYTFGSGTRLTVV.

The V call is TRBV29-1, the J call TRBJ2-1; 15 bases align to TRBD2. The CDR3 covers 14 residues. The ends lost 5 bases at V and 9 bases at J; junction bases unmatched: 5. Germline V gene lookup returns CDR1 SQVTM and CDR2 ANQGSEA. The CDR3: CSVSGLAGGIEQFF. The DNA of the CDR3 is TGCAGCGTTTCCGGACTAGCGGGGGGGATTGAGCAGTTCTTC.

V and J are TRBV6-5 and TRBJ1-1, with 9 bases aligning to TRBD1. Germline-derived CDR1 and CDR2 are MNHEY and SVGAGI. V shed 6 bases, J shed 4 bases, and the junction held 6 bases outside the gene matches. This CDR3 comprises 14 residues. This CDR3 reads CASSVQGAGTEAFF. CDR3 coding DNA: TGTGCCAGCAGCGTACAGGGGGCGGGCACTGAAGCTTTCTTT.

The chain links TRBV3-1 (or the pseudogene TRBV3-2) to TRBJ1-4; D might be TRBD1 (6 bases). The V gene lost 1 base and the J gene lost 7 bases, with 19 bases spanning the gap. Germline V gene sequence: CDR1 LGHDT, CDR2 YNNKEL (reference sequence). The CDR3 consists of 17 residues. In nucleotides, the CDR3 is TGTGCCAGCAGCCAAGTTTCGGCAGGGGATCGGCGTGAAAAACTGTTTTTT. Translated: CASSQVSAGDRREKLFF.

The chain uses TRBV28 and TRBJ2-3, with 11 bases fitting TRBD2. The CDR3 is made up of 18 amino acids. Germline assignment: CDR1 MDHEN and CDR2 SYDVKM. The trim removed 5 bases at V and 0 bases at J, leaving 10 bases unmatched. The DNA for the CDR3 is TGTGCCAGCAGTCTACCCTTAGCGGGGGGGTTTAGCACAGATACGCAGTATTTT. It codes for CASSLPLAGGFSTDTQYF.

V gene TRBV6-1 combines with J gene TRBJ2-7; 9 bases fit TRBD2. Germline V lookup: CDR1 MNHNS, CDR2 SASEGT. The CDR3 is made up of 18 amino acids. V was pared by 2 bases and J by 3 bases, with 14 bases of the junction left unmatched. The CDR3 nucleotides are TGTGCCAGCAGTGAATTCCCCTTCTGGCTAGCGGGGTTCTACGAGCAGTACTTC. It specifies CASSEFPFWLAGFYEQYF.

The table lists this clone with a count of one. The CDR3 sequence: CASSVGNSLNTEAFF. The CDR3 DNA sequence: TGTGCCAGCAGCGTAGGAAACAGCTTGAACACTGAAGCTTTCTTT. The rearrangement joins TRBV9 to TRBJ1-1; no clear D. V lost 0 bases, J lost 0 bases, and 9 bases lay in between. The CDR3 has 15 residues. Germline values: CDR1 SGDLS, CDR2 YYNGEE.

J is TRBJ2-2 and V is TRBV29-1; 13 bases align to TRBD2. The CDR3 is made up of 17 amino acids. V trimming: 6 bases; J trimming: 4 bases; junction bases outside the gene matches: 11. Germline CDR1 reads SQVTM; CDR2 reads ANQGSEA. The CDR3, as DNA: TGCAGCGTCCAGGGACTAGCGGGGACCCCGGGCACCGGGGAGCTGTTTTTT. This codes for CSVQGLAGTPGTGELFF.

This chain uses TRBV24-1 with TRBJ1-4, with TRBD1 matching over 7 bases. The ends lost 4 bases at V and 5 bases at J; junction bases unmatched: 6. The germline CDR1 and CDR2 sequences are KGHDR and SFDVKD. This CDR3 contains 15 residues. The CDR3 protein is CATSDPDRENEKLFF. The CDR3 region has the DNA TGTGCCACCAGTGACCCAGACAGGGAAAATGAAAAACTGTTTTTT.

This chain uses TRBV28 with TRBJ1-6; 8 positions match TRBD1. Germline-derived CDR1 and CDR2 are MDHEN and SYDVKM. The CDR3 runs 15 residues. V lost 6 bases and J lost 6; bases outside the gene matches: 7. For the CDR3, the DNA is TGTGCCAGCAGCCGGACAGGGTGGGCTAATTCACCCCTCCACTTT. The encoded protein is CASSRTGWANSPLHF.

This clone was detected once. J is TRBJ1-1 and V is TRBV6-5; TRBD1 aligns across 8 bases. From germline, CDR1 is MNHEY and CDR2 SVGAGI. The CDR3 totals 14 residues. The ends lost 6 bases at V and 5 bases at J; junction bases unmatched: 8. The CDR3 DNA sequence: TGTGCCAGCAGGCCCGACAGGGGTGGGACTGAAGCTTTCTTT. Protein sequence: CASRPDRGGTEAFF.

V is TRBV14 and J is TRBJ2-7, with D perhaps matching TRBD1 (5 bases). Germline V gives CDR1 SGHDN, CDR2 FVKESK. This CDR3 contains 13 residues. With 3 bases removed from V and 4 bases from J, the gap between germline ends came to 10 bases. DNA of the CDR3: TGTGCCAGCAGCCACAAGGGGTATTACGAGCAGTACTTC. Translation gives CASSHKGYYEQYF.

The rearrangement links TRBV27 to TRBJ2-3; D is undetermined. The V gene's germline CDR1 is MNHEY and CDR2 SMNVEV (reference sequence). The CDR3 is made up of 13 amino acids. V lost 8 bases and J lost 1, with 10 bases in between. The CDR3 bases are TGTGCCAGCTCACCCCTAGGCACAGATACGCAGTATTTT. This encodes CASSPLGTDTQYF.

V gene TRBV9 combines with J gene TRBJ1-2; 7 bases match TRBD1. V gave up 4 bases and J gave up 2 bases; unmatched junction bases: 8. This CDR3 contains 15 residues. The germline V gene encodes CDR1 SGDLS and CDR2 YYNGEE. The chain's CDR3 is CASSIPPTGNYGYTF. The CDR3 DNA reads as TGTGCCAGCAGCATCCCCCCGACAGGGAACTATGGCTACACCTTC.

The chain uses TRBV28 and TRBJ1-1; 7 bases align to TRBD1. The CDR3 extends over 14 amino acids. The junction had 3 bases not matched to a gene; V was cut back by 5 bases and J by 0 bases. Germline loops: CDR1 MDHEN, CDR2 SYDVKM. This CDR3 reads CASSAGQMNTEAFF. DNA for the CDR3: TGTGCCAGCAGTGCGGGACAGATGAACACTGAAGCTTTCTTT.

V usage is TRBV28 and J usage is TRBJ1-1; D call uncertain. Trimming stripped 1 base from V and 6 bases from J, with 12 bases between. Germline V gene sequence: CDR1 MDHEN, CDR2 SYDVKM. This CDR3 comprises 14 residues. This CDR3 reads CASSLSREWAEAFF. CDR3 nucleotides: TGTGCCAGCAGTTTATCCCGGGAGTGGGCTGAAGCTTTCTTT.

The chain combines TRBV9 with TRBJ1-4, with D tentatively TRBD1 (5 bases). The CDR3 contains 15 residues. Trimming cost V 3 bases and J 7 bases, with 16 bases left between them. Per the germline V gene, CDR1 is SGDLS and CDR2 is YYNGEE. CDR3 sequence reads: CASSGGSGGGEKLFF. In DNA form, the CDR3 reads TGTGCCAGCAGCGGTGGCAGTGGGGGGGGTGAAAAACTGTTTTTT.

This chain links TRBV18 with TRBJ2-1; 8 bases align to TRBD2. CDR3 size: 16 residues. Germline-derived CDR1 and CDR2 are KGHSH and LQKENI. Trimming removed 3 bases from V and 3 bases from J; junction bases left unmatched: 7. CDR3 sequence reads: CASSPGATSGYNEQFF. The DNA for the CDR3 is TGTGCCAGCTCACCCGGAGCTACTAGCGGCTACAATGAGCAGTTCTTC.

The V call is TRBV6-4, the J call TRBJ2-6; D is unresolved. V lost 2 bases, J lost 2 bases, and 10 bases lay in between. This CDR3 is 16 amino acids long. Germline assignment: CDR1 MRHNA and CDR2 SNTAGT. In DNA form, the CDR3 reads TGTGCCAGCAGTGACGCGGCGGCAGCTGGGGCCAACGTCCTGACTTTC. Translated: CASSDAAAAGANVLTF.